What follows describes a single T cell receptor (beta chain). Produced via immunoSEQ multiplex PCR; TCRdb's table is partial and in-frame only. The sample contains fewer than 150,000 clones, 90% to 95% of which appear only once. This specimen comes from a study of brain T cells in children with intractable seizures. The receptor was derived from a boy younger than two with hemimegalencephaly and intractable seizures. The sample in question was peripheral blood, obtained at surgery.

CDR3 coding DNA: TGTGCCAGCAGCTTAGCGGTGGGGCAAGAGACCCAGTACTTC. It yields the protein CASSLAVGQETQYF. The rearrangement uses TRBV11-2 and TRBJ2-5, with unresolved D. The germline CDR1 and CDR2 sequences are SGHAT and FQNNGV. Between the trimmed V and J ends, which lost 1 base and 2 bases, there was a span of 8 bases. The CDR3 extends over 14 amino acids.